The entry below describes one TCR beta chain. In terms of age and location, participants ranged from about 18 to 100 years and lived in about 25 US areas. V was pared by 5 bases and J by 6 bases, with 12 bases between. Germline CDR1 and CDR2: SGHRS and YFSETQ. CDR3 length equals 13 residues. The sample is drawn from a study of blood T cell repertoires in COVID-19. Measured with immunoSEQ multiplex PCR; TCRdb has only the in-frame clones, and not every one. The data show some 320,000 clones, 90% seen once. Sequenced input: PBMCs or T cells enriched from blood (not recorded which). The V gene is TRBV5-1, the J gene TRBJ2-1; D is possibly TRBD2 (6 bases). This TCR was sampled from a man aged 60-69 years who had recovered from COVID-19. CDR3: CASSSGSGNEQFF. DNA of the CDR3: TGCGCCAGCAGTAGCGGTTCCGGCAATGAGCAGTTCTTC.